The clone carrying this T cell receptor beta chain has a count of ten or more. Its antigen is unidentified. In germline, CDR1 is SGHRS, CDR2 YFSETQ. V shed 0 bases and J shed 0 bases, with 9 bases lying between them. The CDR3 sequence is 15 residues long. The sample originates from a study of human T cells and chemical hapten exposure. Regarding the study as a whole: TCRs exceeding 1 in 1000 frequency stayed unchanged with DPC sensitization. Expanded TCRs created a significantly greater count of big CDR3 similarity clusters than controls did. Each of the donors had alopecia, so their immune responses may not resemble those of healthy people.

In TCRdb, the RACE reads were re-called with MiXCR into one record per CDR3 protein. The sample contains under 120,000 distinct CDR3 sequences, roughly 11% of which appear only once. The time point here: patch test 1, 2 weeks after DPC sensitization. Treatment indicated: therapeutic diphenylcyclopropenone sensitization with weekly scalp DPC. Investigators collected blood before applying each patch test. The rearrangement links TRBV5-1 to TRBJ1-1; a weak D match, TRBD1 (5 bases). The clonotype originates from a woman between 40 and 55 years old with alopecia areata. Some clones in this sample may be carry-over from other donors' samples. The sample consisted of whole blood, taken in connection with sensitization to the hapten diphenylcyclopropenone (DPC). CDR3 nucleotide sequence: TGCGCCAGCAGCTTGGGGGCAGGGCTGAACACTGAAGCTTTCTTT. This encodes CASSLGAGLNTEAFF.